This T cell receptor beta chain was found in a study of molecular identifiers for immune sequencing clone quantification. The CD8+CD4-CCR7+CD45RA+ phenotype defined the sorted naive CD8 T cells. Of note for this clonotype: Its antigen is still unknown. This could be a read error, since a much larger clone is one nucleotide away.

Findings of the study overall: Shared barcodes on identical TCR molecules could underestimate the sizes of highly expanded clones.

TCRdb re-analysed the PCR reads in MiXCR, keeping a single row per CDR3 protein. The table has a few hundred thousand distinct CDR3 sequences, about a fifth seen once. The sequence came from a human donor in good health. Some libraries in this study had Jurkat cell RNA spiked in. The sample consisted of naive CD8+ T cells from blood, with Jurkat cell RNA spiked in. Noted subset: FACS-sorted CD8+CD4-CCR7+CD45RA+ naive T cells.

DNA of the CDR3: TGTGCCAGCAATCCCATAGGCACCGGGGAGCTGCTTTTT. It encodes CASNPIGTGELLF. This chain connects TRBV6-2 or TRBV6-3 to TRBJ2-2; D perhaps matches TRBD2 (5 bases). Looked up from germline, CDR1 is MNHEY and CDR2 is SVGEGT. The CDR3 length is 13 residues.